The 21 T cell receptor beta chains below were found in one sample sequenced in a study of blood T cell repertoires in COVID-19. The table came from immunoSEQ multiplex PCR; TCRdb's copy has only in-frame clones and leaves some out. The repertoire includes about 200,000 clones, around 82% of them detected once, and approximately 4.7% sits in the top ten. Sequenced material: PBMCs or T cells enriched from blood (not recorded which). Every receptor here comes from a woman in her sixties with acute COVID-19.

This clone was detected only a few times. V and J are TRBV20-1 and TRBJ1-1; no firm D call. Germline loops: CDR1 DFQATT, CDR2 SNEGSKA (reference sequence). The V gene lost 3 bases and the J gene lost 0 bases, with 5 bases spanning the gap. This CDR3 is built from 12 residues. CDR3 sequence reads: CSASWLNTEAFF. The DNA for the CDR3 is TGCAGTGCTAGTTGGCTGAACACTGAAGCTTTCTTT.

The chain has TRBV5-1 and TRBJ1-2, with no clear D. Germline CDR1 and CDR2: SGHRS and YFSETQ. The V end was cut by 3 bases, the J end by 3 bases, with 3 bases between. This CDR3 has 11 amino acids. The CDR3 sequence: CASSSDYGYTF. The CDR3 nucleotides read TGCGCCAGCAGCTCTGACTATGGCTACACCTTC.

The gene calls are TRBV7-9 and TRBJ2-1, with D possibly matching TRBD1 (5 bases). Germline lookup yields CDR1 SEHNR and CDR2 FQNEAQ (reference sequence). V lost 1 base, J lost 6 bases, and 7 bases lay in between. This CDR3 region has 13 residues. CDR3 residues: CASSLGGLNEQFF. CDR3 in DNA: TGTGCCAGCAGCTTAGGGGGCCTCAATGAGCAGTTCTTC. Variable domain in full (rest from reference TRBV7-9 and TRBJ2-1): DTGVSQNPRHKITKRGQNVTFRCDPISEHNRLYWYRQTLGQGPEFLTYFQNEAQLEKSRLLSDRFSAERPKGSFSTLEIQRTEQGDSAMYLCASSLGGLNEQFFGPGTRLTVL.

A few counts support this clone. The chain combines TRBV4-3 with TRBJ1-2; D is possibly TRBD1 (5 bases). The V and J ends lost 2 bases and 8 bases respectively, with 12 bases between them. CDR1 is LGHNA, CDR2 YSLEER, per germline. This CDR3 comprises 13 residues. The CDR3 sequence is CASSQLQESGYTF. The CDR3 DNA is TGCGCCAGCAGCCAACTACAGGAATCCGGCTACACCTTC.

This chain links TRBV4-3 with TRBJ2-1; a possible D gene is TRBD2 (5 bases). Per germline, CDR1 LGHNA and CDR2 YSLEER. V was pared by 0 bases and J by 0 bases, with 12 bases between. The CDR3 is 17 amino acids. The CDR3 sequence is CASSQEPAGSSYNEQFF. The CDR3 DNA is TGCGCCAGCAGCCAAGAACCGGCGGGCAGCTCCTACAATGAGCAGTTCTTC.

The table lists this clone with a few counts. The J gene is TRBJ2-1, the V gene TRBV24-1; D gene uncertain. CDR3 length: 15 amino acids. Deletions cut 3 bases from V and 2 bases from J, with 10 bases between. CDR1 and CDR2 from the germline V gene are KGHDR and SFDVKD. CDR3 nucleotides: TGTGCCACCAGTGATAGCCTCAATCCCTACAATGAGCAGTTCTTC. Translated: CATSDSLNPYNEQFF.

J is TRBJ2-7 and V is TRBV3-1 (or the pseudogene TRBV3-2), with D possibly being TRBD2 (5 bases). Trimming took 8 bases from V and 4 from J, leaving 12 bases between them. Germline V CDR1 and CDR2: LGHDT, YNNKEL (reference sequence). The CDR3 extends over 12 amino acids. In DNA, the CDR3 is TGTGCCAGCGGACTGGTTTCTTACGAGCAGTACTTC. This sequence encodes CASGLVSYEQYF.

This clone has a single count. The gene calls are TRBV7-2 and TRBJ1-2, with 7 bases matching TRBD1. V was clipped by 4 bases and J by 8 bases; unmatched bases: 16. The CDR3 spans 16 residues. Germline-derived CDR1 and CDR2 are SGHTA and FQGNSA. CDR3: CASSSQQGYGAKGYTF. In nucleotides, the CDR3 is TGTGCCAGCAGCTCTCAACAGGGGTATGGGGCTAAAGGCTACACCTTC.

This clone was seen only a few times. V is TRBV9 and J is TRBJ2-1, with 11 bases identical to TRBD1. The CDR3 runs 16 residues. CDR1 SGDLS and CDR2 YYNGEE come from the germline V gene. The V segment lost 4 bases and the J segment 4 bases; nucleotides outside the gene matches: 7. Written as DNA, the CDR3 is TGTGCCAGCAGCTCCCGGACAGGGGGCGTTTACAATGAGCAGTTCTTC. This encodes CASSSRTGGVYNEQFF.

The chain has TRBV7-6 and TRBJ2-3; the match to TRBD1 covers 7 bases. CDR1 is SGHVS and CDR2 is FNYEAQ in the germline V gene. V was pared by 5 bases and J by 5 bases, with 13 bases of the junction left unmatched. The CDR3 is 16 amino acids. The CDR3 nucleotides read TGTGCCAGCAGCCTAAACAGGGGAGTTTCTGGAGATACGCAGTATTTT. Translating it yields CASSLNRGVSGDTQYF.

V gene TRBV19 combines with J gene TRBJ2-7; TRBD1 aligns across 11 bases. The germline V gene encodes CDR1 LNHDA and CDR2 SQIVND (reference sequence). The CDR3 sequence is 14 residues long. The J segment lost 2 bases and the V segment lost 9 bases, leaving 6 bases of the junction unmatched. For the CDR3, the DNA is TGTGCCAGCCGGACAGGGGGCCCCACCTACGAGCAGTACTTC. It codes for CASRTGGPTYEQYF.

The rearrangement links TRBV14 to TRBJ2-6; weak D call: TRBD2 (6 bases). CDR3 size: 16 residues. V was trimmed by 2 bases and J by 4 bases, leaving 12 bases between them. Per germline, CDR1 SGHDN and CDR2 FVKESK. As DNA, the CDR3 is TGTGCCAGCAGCCAATACTCGGGGGTCGGGGCCAACGTCCTGACTTTC. This gives the protein CASSQYSGVGANVLTF.

V gene TRBV15 combines with J gene TRBJ2-1, with a tentative D call TRBD1 (6 bases). The CDR3 has 14 residues. CDR1 and CDR2 from the germline V gene are LNHNV and YYDKDF (reference sequence). V was shortened by 1 base and J by 9 bases, with 13 bases between the two germline ends. The CDR3 DNA is TGTGCCACCAGCAGAGGGGTCACAGGGCCTGAGCAGTTCTTC. Its translation: CATSRGVTGPEQFF.

V is TRBV6-5 and J is TRBJ1-5; D is uncertain. V was trimmed by 11 bases and J by 0 bases, leaving 14 bases between them. This CDR3 region has 14 residues. Germline CDR1 reads MNHEY; CDR2 reads SVGAGI. CDR3 in amino acids: CASLGPDSNQPQHF. The CDR3, as DNA: TGTGCCTCCCTGGGCCCGGATAGCAATCAGCCCCAGCATTTT.

In its sample, this clone was seen once. The chain has TRBV11-2 and TRBJ1-2; the D is unclear. The germline gives CDR1 SGHAT, CDR2 FQNNGV. This CDR3 has 19 residues. V was trimmed by 5 bases and J by 0 bases, leaving 25 bases between them. The CDR3 nucleotides read TGTGCCAGCAGCCGTAAAAATCTCAACGGCGGAATAACTAACTATGGCTACACCTTC. This codes for CASSRKNLNGGITNYGYTF.

The sample holds one count of this clone. This chain connects TRBV29-1 to TRBJ2-4, with D perhaps TRBD1 (7 bases). V was shortened by 4 bases and J by 7 bases, with 17 bases between the two germline ends. The CDR3 has 14 residues. CDR1 and CDR2 (germline): SQVTM, ANQGSEA. The CDR3 bases are TGCAGCGTTGGGCAGGGGGGTGCCGGGAACATTCAGTACTTC. Protein: CSVGQGGAGNIQYF.

V is TRBV5-1 and J is TRBJ1-1; no firm D call. The germline V gene encodes CDR1 SGHRS and CDR2 YFSETQ. The CDR3 has 15 residues. The germline V and J ends were trimmed by 0 bases and 0 bases, with 9 bases remaining between them. CDR3 in amino acids: CASSLGRIMNTEAFF. The CDR3 region has the DNA TGCGCCAGCAGCTTGGGGAGGATTATGAACACTGAAGCTTTCTTT.

The chain couples TRBV4-3 to TRBJ2-3; D remains ambiguous. The CDR3 runs to 14 residues. Per the germline V gene, CDR1 is LGHNA and CDR2 is YSLEER. V was pared by 0 bases and J by 0 bases, with 4 bases between. Here the CDR3 reads CASSQDLSTDTQYF. CDR3 DNA sequence: TGCGCCAGCAGCCAAGATCTGAGCACAGATACGCAGTATTTT.

The rearrangement joins TRBV19 to TRBJ2-7; the match to TRBD2 covers 11 bases. Looked up from germline, CDR1 is LNHDA and CDR2 is SQIVND (reference sequence). The length of the CDR3 is 14 residues. V lost 5 bases, J lost 3 bases, and 3 bases stayed unmatched. The CDR3, as DNA: TGTGCCAGTAGTCCCGGGACTAGCGGCTACGAGCAGTACTTC. This gives the protein CASSPGTSGYEQYF.

V usage is TRBV7-2 and J usage is TRBJ1-5; 10 nucleotides line up with TRBD1. CDR3 length: 19 amino acids. V was clipped by 2 bases and J by 2 bases; unmatched bases: 12. CDR1 SGHTA and CDR2 FQGNSA come from the germline V gene. For the CDR3, the DNA is TGTGCCAGCAGCTTACATGGACAGGGGGAGTATACGGGCAATCAGCCCCAGCATTTT. Residues: CASSLHGQGEYTGNQPQHF.

V is TRBV6-2 or TRBV6-3 and J is TRBJ2-3; tentative D call: TRBD2 (5 bases). V was pared by 5 bases and J by 4 bases, with 28 bases between. Germline V gene data show CDR1 as MNHEY and CDR2 as SVGEGT. This CDR3 has 19 amino acids. The DNA for the CDR3 is TGTGCCAGCAGTAACTTGGGCAGGCGGGCAATGAGATGGCCAGATACGCAGTATTTT. It specifies CASSNLGRRAMRWPDTQYF.